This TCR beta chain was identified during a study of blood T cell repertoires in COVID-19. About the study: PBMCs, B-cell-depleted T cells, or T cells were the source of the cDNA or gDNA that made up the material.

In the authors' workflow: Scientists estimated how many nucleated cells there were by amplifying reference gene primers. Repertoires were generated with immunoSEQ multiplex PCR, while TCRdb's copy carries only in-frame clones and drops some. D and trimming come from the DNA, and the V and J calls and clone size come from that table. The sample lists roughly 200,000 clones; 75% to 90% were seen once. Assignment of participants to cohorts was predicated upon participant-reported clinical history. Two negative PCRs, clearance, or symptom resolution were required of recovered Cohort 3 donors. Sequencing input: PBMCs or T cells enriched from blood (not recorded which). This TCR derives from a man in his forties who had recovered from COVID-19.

Here the CDR3 reads CATSDPDRGAYGYTF. CDR3 coding DNA: TGTGCCACCAGTGACCCGGACAGGGGGGCCTATGGCTACACCTTC. The rearrangement links TRBV24-1 to TRBJ1-2, with 10 bases identical to TRBD1. This CDR3 comprises 15 residues. Germline trimming cut 4 bases from V and 4 bases from J; bases unmatched to any gene: 5. Germline V CDR1 and CDR2: KGHDR, SFDVKD.